What follows are 14 T cell receptor beta chains derived from one specimen sequenced in a study of T cell repertoires in aging, cancer and after chemotherapy. TCR beta rearrangements were amplified from peripheral blood genomic DNA. A mixed TRB-A/B primer pool amplified rearranged TRB by multiplex touch-down PCR. Using its own MiXCR run on the multiplex PCR reads, TCRdb lists one record per CDR3 protein. This sample has 2,300 or so distinct CDR3 sequences, with around 24% found just once. Sequences were obtained from blood. The source of these receptors is a human donor with a solid tumor.

The chain uses TRBV5-1 and TRBJ2-7; 8 bases align to TRBD1. V was clipped by 7 bases and J by 1 base; unmatched bases: 7. Germline V lookup: CDR1 SGHRS, CDR2 YFSETQ. The CDR3 is 14 amino acids. CDR3 coding DNA: TGCGCCAGCCAGGACAGGGTTGATTCCTACGAGCAGTACTTC. This gives the protein CASQDRVDSYEQYF.

This chain links TRBV7-3 with TRBJ1-6, with TRBD1 as a possible D gene (5 bases). CDR1 and CDR2 (germline): SGHTA, FQGTGA. The CDR3 extends over 15 amino acids. Trimming stripped 1 base from V and 5 bases from J, with 9 bases between. The CDR3 region has the DNA TGTGCCAGCAGCTTAAATGCAGGGAATAATTCACCCCTCCACTTT. It specifies CASSLNAGNNSPLHF. Using reference TRBV7-3 and TRBJ1-6 for the parts outside the CDR3, the full variable domain is GAGVSQTPSNKVTEKGKYVELRCDPISGHTALYWYRQSLGQGPEFLIYFQGTGAADDSGLPNDRFFAVRPEGSVSTLKIQRTERGDSAVYLCASSLNAGNNSPLHFGNGTRLTVT.

This clonotype was recorded a few times. The chain recombines TRBV6-1 with TRBJ2-2; 11 bases match TRBD1. There are 15 residues in the CDR3. The V and J ends lost 5 bases and 4 bases, in that order; junction bases with no gene match: 3. Germline-derived CDR1 and CDR2 are MNHNS and SASEGT. The CDR3 spells CASSKGQGVTGELFF. The CDR3, as DNA: TGTGCCAGCAGTAAGGGACAGGGGGTCACCGGGGAGCTGTTTTTT.

By sample fraction, this clonotype is large. The chain links TRBV30 to TRBJ1-3; D might be TRBD1 (5 bases). In germline, CDR1 is GTSNPN, CDR2 SVGIG (reference sequence). Trimming pared 4 bases from V and 1 base from J, leaving 5 bases between. This CDR3 has 12 amino acids. CDR3 loop: CAWTGSGNTIYF. The DNA for the CDR3 is TGTGCCTGGACAGGGTCTGGAAACACCATATATTTT.

The chain has TRBV5-6 and TRBJ2-7, with TRBD1 identical over 7 bases. The CDR3 is made up of 13 amino acids. Looked up from germline, CDR1 is SGHDT and CDR2 is YYEEEE. The ends lost 4 bases at V and 0 bases at J; junction bases unmatched: 1. CDR3 loop: CASSGDSSYEQYF. CDR3 sequence (DNA): TGTGCCAGCAGCGGGGACAGCTCCTACGAGCAGTACTTC.

The chain couples TRBV20-1 to TRBJ2-7; 11 bases are a match to TRBD2. Germline V gene data show CDR1 as DFQATT and CDR2 as SNEGSKA (reference sequence). The CDR3 totals 16 residues. J lost 5 bases, V lost 0 bases, and 9 bases had no gene match. CDR3 DNA sequence: TGCAGTGCTAGAGATGGGGCTAGCGGGAGGATCCACGAGCAGTACTTC. It yields the protein CSARDGASGRIHEQYF.

The chain is built from TRBV6-4 and TRBJ1-6; D call uncertain. V shed 5 bases and J shed 8 bases, with 10 bases lying between them. The V gene's germline CDR1 is MRHNA and CDR2 SNTAGT. This CDR3 is built from 13 residues. CDR3 in DNA: TGTGCCAGCAGTCGACCCAGCGATTCACCCCTCCACTTT. This sequence encodes CASSRPSDSPLHF.

This clonotype rates as medium-sized. The chain links TRBV27 to TRBJ1-6; TRBD1 might be the D (6 bases). CDR3 length: 16 amino acids. V shed 0 bases and J shed 2 bases, with 8 bases lying between them. In germline, CDR1 is MNHEY, CDR2 SMNVEV (reference sequence). DNA for the CDR3: TGTGCCAGCAGTTTATCGAAGGGGGCCTATAATTCACCCCTCCACTTT. This codes for CASSLSKGAYNSPLHF.

This clonotype has more than one count but fewer than ten. The chain couples TRBV24-1 to TRBJ1-2; D remains ambiguous. V was clipped by 5 bases and J by 1 base, with 7 bases between them. The germline V gene encodes CDR1 KGHDR and CDR2 SFDVKD. The CDR3 has 13 residues. The CDR3 sequence: CATSGGYNYGYTF. CDR3 bases: TGTGCCACCAGTGGAGGATATAACTATGGCTACACCTTC.

The gene calls are TRBV7-3 and TRBJ2-3; TRBD1 is a possible D gene (5 bases). Trimming pared 8 bases from V and 2 bases from J, leaving 14 bases between. CDR1 and CDR2 (germline): SGHTA, FQGTGA. The CDR3 runs to 14 residues. The CDR3 region is CASETQASTDTQYF. CDR3 nucleotides: TGTGCCAGCGAGACACAGGCGTCCACAGATACGCAGTATTTT.

There are a few counts of this clonotype. This chain links TRBV14 with TRBJ2-7; maybe TRBD2 (5 bases). Germline V gene lookup returns CDR1 SGHDN and CDR2 FVKESK. Between the trimmed V and J ends, which lost 4 bases and 0 bases, there was a span of 10 bases. This CDR3 is built from 14 residues. This CDR3 is CASSPTRSSYEQYF. Here the CDR3 DNA reads TGTGCCAGCAGCCCCACTAGGAGCTCCTACGAGCAGTACTTC. Drawing the rest from reference TRBV14 and TRBJ2-7, the complete variable domain is EAGVTQFPSHSVIEKGQTVTLRCDPISGHDNLYWYRRVMGKEIKFLLHFVKESKQDESGMPNNRFLAERTGGTYSTLKVQPAELEDSGVYFCASSPTRSSYEQYFGPGTRLTVT.

This clonotype has a handful of counts. The CDR3 sequence: CSALGQGQRNEQFF. DNA of the CDR3: TGCAGTGCCCTGGGACAGGGACAACGCAATGAGCAGTTCTTC. The chain has TRBV20-1 and TRBJ2-1; 9 positions agree with TRBD1. The CDR3 contains 14 residues. The V gene end was trimmed by 6 bases and the J gene end by 6 bases; junction bases not matched to a gene: 9. Germline V gene sequence: CDR1 DFQATT, CDR2 SNEGSKA (reference sequence).

This clonotype counts as medium-sized. The chain recombines TRBV29-1 with TRBJ1-2; D is uncertain. The CDR3 has 13 amino acids. Trimming took 4 bases from V and 10 from J, leaving 19 bases between them. CDR1 is SQVTM and CDR2 is ANQGSEA in the germline V gene. The DNA of the CDR3 is TGCAGCGTTGTAGGGCTCGGCGGGGTTGCCTACACCTTC. It codes for CSVVGLGGVAYTF. The complete variable domain, with remaining parts taken from reference TRBV29-1 and TRBJ1-2, reads SAVISQKPSRDICQRGTSLTIQCQVDSQVTMMFWYRQQPGQSLTLIATANQGSEATYESGFVIDKFPISRPNLTFSTLTVSNMSPEDSSIYLCSVVGLGGVAYTFGSGTRLTVV.

The chain recombines TRBV18 with TRBJ1-6; D is unclear. Between the trimmed V and J ends, which lost 2 bases and 1 base, there was a span of 9 bases. The CDR3 runs to 16 residues. Germline loops: CDR1 KGHSH, CDR2 LQKENI. Written as DNA, the CDR3 is TGTGCCAGCTCACCAAATTGGGCATCCTATAATTCACCCCTCCACTTT. Residues: CASSPNWASYNSPLHF.